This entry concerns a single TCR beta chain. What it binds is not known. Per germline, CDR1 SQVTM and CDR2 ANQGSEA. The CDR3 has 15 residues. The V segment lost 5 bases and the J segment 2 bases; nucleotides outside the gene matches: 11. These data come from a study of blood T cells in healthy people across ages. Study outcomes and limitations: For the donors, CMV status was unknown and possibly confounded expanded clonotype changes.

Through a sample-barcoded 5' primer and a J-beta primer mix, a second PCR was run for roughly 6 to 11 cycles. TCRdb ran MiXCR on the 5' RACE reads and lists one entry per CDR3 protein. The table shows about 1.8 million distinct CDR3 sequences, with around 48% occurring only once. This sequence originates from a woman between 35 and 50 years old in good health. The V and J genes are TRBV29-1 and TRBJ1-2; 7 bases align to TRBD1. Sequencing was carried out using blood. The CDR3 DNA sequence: TGCAGCGTTCCGGCAGGGGGTGCCTACAACTATGGCTACACCTTC. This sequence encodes CSVPAGGAYNYGYTF. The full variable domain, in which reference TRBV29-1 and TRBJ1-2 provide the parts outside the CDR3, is SAVISQKPSRDICQRGTSLTIQCQVDSQVTMMFWYRQQPGQSLTLIATANQGSEATYESGFVIDKFPISRPNLTFSTLTVSNMSPEDSSIYLCSVPAGGAYNYGYTFGSGTRLTVV.